The 6 T cell receptor beta chains given below trace back to one sample, sequenced in a study of regulatory T cells in long-lasting Graves disease. Researchers made TCR beta libraries by using iRepertoire HTBI primers and running Arm-PCR on CDR3 regions. TCRdb reprocessed the multiplex PCR reads via MiXCR and lists one record per CDR3 protein. Among more than 400,000 distinct CDR3 sequences, roughly 15% were seen once, and the ten largest hold roughly 10%. Time point denoted: newly diagnosed GD, antithyroid drugs for less than 3 months. PBMCs provided the RNA from which the TCR library was made. In addition, the sample was reused for a study of T cells in Graves' hyperthyroidism and ophthalmopathy.

The source was peripheral blood mononuclear cells (PBMCs), collected at new diagnosis, from a patient treated with antithyroid drugs. The source of these receptors is a woman under 40 with Graves disease.

The gene calls are TRBV10-1 and TRBJ2-3; D not certain. Germline V gene lookup returns CDR1 WNHNN and CDR2 SYGVQD (reference sequence). The CDR3 has 13 amino acids. The V end lost 0 bases, the J end lost 3 bases, and 4 bases lay between the germline ends. The CDR3 sequence: CASSESRTDTQYF. The CDR3 DNA sequence: TGCGCCAGCAGTGAGTCGAGGACAGATACGCAGTATTTT.

This clonotype was detected ten times or more. The CDR3 protein is CATSDFTPGTGMYEQFF. The DNA for the CDR3 is TGTGCCACCAGTGATTTCACGCCCGGGACAGGGATGTATGAGCAGTTCTTC. The V call is TRBV24-1, the J call TRBJ2-1, with 9 bases fitting TRBD1. This CDR3 spans 17 amino acids. Germline V gives CDR1 KGHDR, CDR2 SFDVKD. V shed 1 base and J 8 bases; nucleotides not matched to a gene: 11.

The chain is built from TRBV6-5 and TRBJ1-4; a possible D gene is TRBD1 (6 bases). The CDR3 sequence is 19 residues long. V gave up 0 bases and J gave up 8 bases, with 25 bases separating them. Germline V gives CDR1 MNHEY, CDR2 SVGAGI. CDR3 in amino acids: CASSYSIRSDSRPGEKLFF. CDR3 coding DNA: TGTGCCAGCAGTTACTCGATCCGATCGGACAGCCGCCCAGGGGAAAAACTGTTTTTT.

This clonotype was found many times. The chain combines TRBV6-1 with TRBJ1-2; no firm D call. Germline assignment: CDR1 MNHNS and CDR2 SASEGT. V gave up 7 bases and J gave up 8 bases, with 20 bases separating them. The CDR3 is 14 amino acids. DNA for the CDR3: TGTGCCAGCACTACCGGACTTTTGACGCGAGGCTACACCTTC. Translating gives CASTTGLLTRGYTF.

Comments on this clonotype: The CDR3 does not end in the conserved phenylalanine or tryptophan, so this is likely a read error. This rearrangement joins TRBV4-1 to TRBJ2-1, with 12 bases fitting TRBD2. This CDR3 is 19 amino acids long. Losses at the gene ends were 0 bases for V and 1 base for J; bases not matched to a gene: 7. Germline assignment: CDR1 MGHRA and CDR2 YSYEKL. The CDR3 DNA follows: TGCGCCAGCAGCCAAGAACAGGGCACTAGCGGGAGGTCCTACAATGAGCAGTTCTCC. Its protein product is CASSQEQGTSGRSYNEQFS.

This clonotype showed up many times. V usage is TRBV11-2 and J usage is TRBJ1-1, with TRBD1 identical over 9 bases. Germline CDR1 is SGHAT and CDR2 is FQNNGV. CDR3 size: 16 residues. Trimming at V came to 1 base and at J to 0 bases, leaving 3 bases not matched to a gene. CDR3 DNA: TGTGCCAGCAGCTTAGCGACAGGGGGGATGAACACTGAAGCTTTCTTT. This translates into CASSLATGGMNTEAFF. The entire variable domain, with the rest obtained from reference TRBV11-2 and TRBJ1-1, is as follows: EAGVAQSPRYKIIEKRQSVAFWCNPISGHATLYWYQQILGQGPKLLIQFQNNGVVDDSQLPKDRFSAERLKGVDSTLKIQPAKLEDSAVYLCASSLATGGMNTEAFFGQGTRLTVV.